A single sample gave rise to the 30 T cell receptor beta chains below, sequenced in a study of CD8 T cells in ankylosing spondylitis. TCRdb ran MiXCR on the 5' RACE reads and lists one entry per CDR3 protein. Of 250,000 to 350,000 distinct CDR3 sequences listed, approximately 8.2% are singletons. These receptors have no identified antigens. Study results and caveats: Characteristic, it appeared, of ankylosing spondylitis blood was a TCR beta motif of several highly homologous variants.

Specimen: blood, either unsorted or a sorted T cell fraction (not recorded which). Every receptor here comes from a male donor with ankylosing spondylitis.

This clonotype has at least ten counts. The J gene is TRBJ1-1, the V gene TRBV20-1; D uncertain. This CDR3 has 13 residues. Germline values: CDR1 DFQATT, CDR2 SNEGSKA (reference sequence). Deletions cut 4 bases from V and 3 bases from J, with 12 bases between. In nucleotides, the CDR3 is TGCAGTGCTAAAGGGCGTGTGGACACTGAAGCTTTCTTT. Amino acid sequence: CSAKGRVDTEAFF.

V gene TRBV4-3 combines with J gene TRBJ2-5; TRBD1 aligns across 9 bases. CDR3 length: 15 amino acids. Germline loops: CDR1 LGHNA, CDR2 YSLEER. J lost 5 bases, V lost 1 base, and 5 bases had no gene match. The DNA for the CDR3 is TGCGCCAGCAGCCAAGGGACAGGGGTAGGGGAGACCCAGTACTTC. Translation: CASSQGTGVGETQYF.

Many counts were recorded for this clonotype. The CDR3 region has the DNA TGCAGTGTCCGGACAGATTTCTCCTACGAGCAGTACTTC. Protein sequence: CSVRTDFSYEQYF. The chain uses TRBV20-1 and TRBJ2-7, with D possibly TRBD1 on 6 matching bases. Germline lookup yields CDR1 DFQATT and CDR2 SNEGSKA (reference sequence). This CDR3 has 13 residues. Between the trimmed V and J ends, which lost 7 bases and 0 bases, there was a span of 13 bases.

This clonotype has at least ten counts. The chain recombines TRBV7-8 with TRBJ1-1; D uncertain. This CDR3 contains 15 residues. Trimming left V 4 bases short and J 2 bases short, with 14 bases between. Germline V gene lookup returns CDR1 SGHVS and CDR2 FQNEAQ. The CDR3 is CASSSDLGRNTEAFF. As DNA, the CDR3 is TGTGCCAGCAGCTCCGACCTCGGTCGAAACACTGAAGCTTTCTTT.

This clonotype was counted a few times. The V and J genes are TRBV5-1 and TRBJ2-1; TRBD2 matches at 13 bases. The CDR3 runs 14 residues. Trimming removed 3 bases from V and 7 bases from J; junction bases left unmatched: 1. Germline loops: CDR1 SGHRS, CDR2 YFSETQ. The CDR3 DNA is TGCGCCAGCAGCTGGACTAGCGGGAGTAATGAGCAGTTCTTC. This sequence encodes CASSWTSGSNEQFF. Filled out from reference TRBV5-1 and TRBJ2-1, the complete variable domain reads KAGVTQTPRYLIKTRGQQVTLSCSPISGHRSVSWYQQTPGQGLQFLFEYFSETQRNKGNFPGRFSGRQFSNSRSEMNVSTLELGDSALYLCASSWTSGSNEQFFGPGTRLTVL.

Many counts were recorded for this clonotype. V is TRBV5-1 and J is TRBJ1-6; D is perhaps TRBD1 (5 bases). The CDR3 is 15 amino acids. Germline CDR1 reads SGHRS; CDR2 reads YFSETQ. V was clipped by 0 bases and J by 6 bases, with 10 bases between them. CDR3 sequence (DNA): TGCGCCAGCAGCTTGGGGGGACTTGGTAATTCACCCCTCCACTTT. It yields the protein CASSLGGLGNSPLHF.

The gene calls are TRBV5-1 and TRBJ2-1; D remains unclear. The CDR3 is 16 amino acids. Per germline, CDR1 SGHRS and CDR2 YFSETQ. V lost 0 bases, J lost 0 bases, and 10 bases lay in between. CDR3 sequence reads: CASSLVVGFSYNEQFF. CDR3 nucleotide sequence: TGCGCCAGCAGCTTGGTGGTGGGATTCTCCTACAATGAGCAGTTCTTC.

In its sample, this clonotype was seen many times. The V and J genes are TRBV10-3 and TRBJ2-7; D might be TRBD1 (6 bases). V was trimmed by 6 bases and J by 6 bases, leaving 12 bases between them. The CDR3 is 12 amino acids. Germline assignment: CDR1 ENHRY and CDR2 SYGVKD. The CDR3: CAIRDQGSEQYF. The DNA for the CDR3 is TGTGCCATCAGGGATCAGGGGAGCGAGCAGTACTTC.

This clonotype came up a few times. The genes are TRBV20-1 and TRBJ1-5; D is perhaps TRBD1 (5 bases). This CDR3 is 13 amino acids long. CDR1 and CDR2 (germline): DFQATT, SNEGSKA (reference sequence). V was clipped by 6 bases and J by 6 bases, with 15 bases between them. The CDR3 sequence is CSAGRGSGQPQHF. CDR3 in DNA: TGCAGTGCCGGAAGGGGATCTGGTCAGCCCCAGCATTTT.

The table lists this clonotype with many counts. The V gene is TRBV5-1, the J gene TRBJ2-5; tentative D call: TRBD2 (5 bases). This CDR3 has 13 amino acids. Deletions cut 2 bases from V and 2 bases from J, with 7 bases between. Germline V gives CDR1 SGHRS, CDR2 YFSETQ. DNA for the CDR3: TGCGCCAGCAGCTTCGGAGGTCAAGAGACCCAGTACTTC. It codes for CASSFGGQETQYF. Using reference TRBV5-1 and TRBJ2-5 for the parts outside the CDR3, the full variable domain is KAGVTQTPRYLIKTRGQQVTLSCSPISGHRSVSWYQQTPGQGLQFLFEYFSETQRNKGNFPGRFSGRQFSNSRSEMNVSTLELGDSALYLCASSFGGQETQYFGPGTRLLVL.

This clonotype was observed a few times. The chain joins TRBV4-3 to TRBJ2-5; 10 bases are a match to TRBD2. From germline, CDR1 is LGHNA and CDR2 YSLEER. The J segment lost 13 bases and the V segment lost 1 base, leaving 9 bases of the junction unmatched. There are 14 residues in the CDR3. CDR3 loop: CASSQGLAGGPRYF. In nucleotides, the CDR3 is TGCGCCAGCAGCCAAGGGTTAGCGGGAGGACCCCGGTACTTC.

This clonotype occurred a few times. The genes are TRBV7-9 and TRBJ2-1; D is undetermined. V lost 6 bases and J lost 12, with 12 bases in between. Germline CDR1 SEHNR, CDR2 FQNEAQ (reference sequence). CDR3 length equals 11 residues. CDR3 nucleotide sequence: TGTGCCAGCAGGCTAGATAACCTGCAGTTCTTC. Amino acids: CASRLDNLQFF.

This clonotype was seen many times. The gene calls are TRBV7-7 and TRBJ2-2; TRBD1 agrees at 10 bases. CDR3 length equals 16 residues. V lost 7 bases and J lost 3; bases outside the gene matches: 8. Germline V gene sequence: CDR1 SSHAT, CDR2 FNYEAQ (reference sequence). The DNA of the CDR3 is TGTGCCAGCAAGGGACAGGGGAATTGGGACACCGGGGAGCTGTTTTTT. Protein sequence: CASKGQGNWDTGELFF.

This clonotype appeared a few times. The rearrangement uses TRBV28 and TRBJ1-1, with D uncertain. V was clipped by 6 bases and J by 2 bases, with 10 bases between them. This CDR3 comprises 13 residues. CDR1 is MDHEN and CDR2 is SYDVKM in the germline V gene. The CDR3 spells CASSPPVNTEAFF. CDR3 coding DNA: TGTGCCAGCAGCCCTCCGGTTAACACTGAAGCTTTCTTT. Full variable domain (missing parts from reference TRBV28 and TRBJ1-1): DVKVTQSSRYLVKRTGEKVFLECVQDMDHENMFWYRQDPGLGLRLIYFSYDVKMKEKGDIPEGYSVSREKKERFSLILESASTNQTSMYLCASSPPVNTEAFFGQGTRLTVV.

The gene calls are TRBV11-3 and TRBJ1-1; tentatively, D is TRBD1 (6 bases). The germline V gene encodes CDR1 SGHNT and CDR2 YENEEA. The length of the CDR3 is 16 residues. V was trimmed by 0 bases and J by 5 bases, leaving 16 bases between them. The CDR3 reads CASSLEAPGDGTEAFF. The CDR3 region has the DNA TGTGCCAGCAGCTTAGAGGCCCCAGGGGATGGTACTGAAGCTTTCTTT.

The gene calls are TRBV4-2 and TRBJ2-1; 8 bases align to TRBD2. Germline CDR1 reads LGHNA; CDR2 reads YNFKEQ. This CDR3 contains 17 residues. V gave up 2 bases and J gave up 4 bases; unmatched junction bases: 10. The CDR3 nucleotides read TGTGCCAGCAGCCAACTCCTAACTAGCGGAACTTACAATGAGCAGTTCTTC. This encodes CASSQLLTSGTYNEQFF.

This clonotype was counted many times. This rearrangement joins TRBV6-5 to TRBJ2-3; possibly TRBD2 for D (6 bases). CDR1 MNHEY and CDR2 SVGAGI come from the germline V gene. V was trimmed by 2 bases and J by 4 bases, leaving 19 bases between them. The CDR3 runs to 17 residues. The CDR3 sequence: CASSYTRNSGRADTQYF. The DNA of the CDR3 is TGTGCCAGCAGTTACACCCGAAATAGCGGAAGGGCAGATACGCAGTATTTT.

At least ten counts were recorded for this clonotype. The chain recombines TRBV28 with TRBJ1-3; D not certain. The CDR3 spans 14 residues. Trimming took 5 bases from V and 0 from J, leaving 8 bases between them. Germline V CDR1 and CDR2: MDHEN, SYDVKM. The CDR3 nucleotides read TGTGCCAGCAGTCCCACCGCCTCTGGAAACACCATATATTTT. It is translated as CASSPTASGNTIYF.

The J gene is TRBJ2-3, the V gene TRBV27; 7 bases are shared with TRBD2. J lost 1 base, V lost 7 bases, and 11 bases had no gene match. This CDR3 region has 16 residues. Germline V gene lookup returns CDR1 MNHEY and CDR2 SMNVEV (reference sequence). Here the CDR3 DNA reads TGTGCCAGCAAGGCGGGAGTGGGAGGTGGCACAGATACGCAGTATTTT. It is translated as CASKAGVGGGTDTQYF.

This clonotype has only a few counts. The rearrangement joins TRBV12-3 or TRBV12-4 to TRBJ2-1; 7 bases fit TRBD1. The CDR3 has 14 amino acids. In DNA form, the CDR3 reads TGTGCGGTCCGGAAGGGGACAGATAACAATGAGCAGTTCTTC. Its translation: CAVRKGTDNNEQFF.

This chain uses TRBV20-1 with TRBJ1-2, with 7 bases identical to TRBD1. V shed 5 bases, J shed 8 bases, and the junction held 8 bases outside the gene matches. The CDR3 has 12 residues. The germline gives CDR1 DFQATT, CDR2 SNEGSKA (reference sequence). This CDR3 is CSASTGDGGYTF. CDR3 nucleotides: TGCAGTGCTTCTACAGGGGATGGGGGCTACACCTTC.

The chain links TRBV12-3 or TRBV12-4 to TRBJ1-6; TRBD1 aligns across 7 bases. The CDR3 covers 14 residues. V was clipped by 5 bases and J by 13 bases; unmatched bases: 11. As DNA, the CDR3 is TGTGCCAGCAGTCCGACAGGGTGGGGAGGGCCCCTCCACTTT. It codes for CASSPTGWGGPLHF.

This clonotype was picked up many times. The V gene is TRBV12-3 or TRBV12-4, the J gene TRBJ1-3; the D gene is possibly TRBD1 (5 bases). V lost 4 bases to trimming and J lost 2 bases, with 12 bases between them. The CDR3 is 15 residues long. CDR3 sequence: CASSWQGSTGNTIYF. The CDR3 DNA is TGTGCCAGCAGTTGGCAGGGTAGCACTGGAAACACCATATATTTT.

This clonotype showed up just a few times. The chain couples TRBV11-2 to TRBJ2-1; possibly TRBD2 for D (5 bases). Trimming removed 2 bases at V and 5 bases at J, with 10 bases between. Germline lookup yields CDR1 SGHAT and CDR2 FQNNGV. CDR3 size: 14 residues. CDR3 coding DNA: TGTGCCAGCAGCTTATCCGGGATCAACAATGAGCAGTTCTTC. This sequence encodes CASSLSGINNEQFF.

This chain links TRBV12-3 or TRBV12-4 with TRBJ2-3, with 8 nucleotides matching TRBD2. This CDR3 has 16 amino acids. J lost 1 base, V lost 3 bases, and 6 bases had no gene match. CDR3 protein: CASSLGAAGGTDTQYF. For the CDR3, the DNA is TGTGCCAGCAGTTTGGGGGCAGCGGGGGGCACAGATACGCAGTATTTT.

This clonotype was picked up many times. The chain uses TRBV5-4 and TRBJ2-7; 9 bases map to TRBD2. Looked up from germline, CDR1 is SGHNT and CDR2 is YYREEE (reference sequence). This CDR3 has 14 residues. Unmatched junction bases numbered 0, after V lost 2 bases and J lost 0 bases. The CDR3 protein is CASSFSGSSYEQYF. The CDR3 DNA reads TGTGCCAGCAGCTTTAGCGGGAGCTCCTACGAGCAGTACTTC.

The chain recombines TRBV25-1 with TRBJ2-7; maybe TRBD2 (5 bases). Trimming took 0 bases from V and 2 from J, leaving 11 bases between them. Germline CDR1 is MGHDK and CDR2 is SYGVNS. This CDR3 contains 15 residues. The CDR3 DNA sequence: TGTGCCAGCAGTGAATATTCTGGGAGACCCTACGAGCAGTACTTC. Translated, it gives CASSEYSGRPYEQYF.

The rearrangement links TRBV7-6 to TRBJ2-1; D ambiguous. The CDR3 covers 14 residues. Between the trimmed V and J ends, which lost 1 base and 10 bases, there was a span of 14 bases. Germline CDR1 reads SGHVS; CDR2 reads FNYEAQ. The CDR3 nucleotides are TGTGCCAGCAGCTTAGTGTTTAGGAGCGAGGAGCAGTTCTTC. Its translation: CASSLVFRSEEQFF.

The rearrangement joins TRBV10-3 to TRBJ2-5; the D gene is possibly TRBD1 (6 bases). Germline CDR1 is ENHRY and CDR2 is SYGVKD. Trimming removed 0 bases from V and 6 bases from J, with 8 bases in between. The CDR3 consists of 13 residues. The CDR3, as DNA: TGTGCCATCAGTGAGTCGGGGGCTAAGACCCAGTACTTC. This gives the protein CAISESGAKTQYF.

This clonotype was seen more than once but under ten times. The genes are TRBV5-1 and TRBJ2-2; D might be TRBD1 or TRBD2, each matching 6 bases. The CDR3 sequence is 16 residues long. Trimming left V 4 bases short and J 4 bases short, with 17 bases between. Germline values: CDR1 SGHRS, CDR2 YFSETQ. The CDR3 here is CASSTGTAWGTGELFF. The CDR3 DNA follows: TGCGCCAGCAGCACAGGGACTGCGTGGGGCACCGGGGAGCTGTTTTTT.